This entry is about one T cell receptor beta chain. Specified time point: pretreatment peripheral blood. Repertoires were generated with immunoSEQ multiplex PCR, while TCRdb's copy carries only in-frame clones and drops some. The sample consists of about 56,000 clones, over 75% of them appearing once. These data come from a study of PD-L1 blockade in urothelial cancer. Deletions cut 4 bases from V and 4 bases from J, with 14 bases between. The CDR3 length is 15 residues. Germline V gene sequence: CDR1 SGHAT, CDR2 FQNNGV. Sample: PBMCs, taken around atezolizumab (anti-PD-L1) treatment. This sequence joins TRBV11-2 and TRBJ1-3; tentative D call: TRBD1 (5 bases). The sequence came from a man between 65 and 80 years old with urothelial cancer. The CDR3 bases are TGTGCCAGCAGCTCCCTAAGGGGTGCAGGAAACACCATATATTTT. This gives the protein CASSSLRGAGNTIYF.